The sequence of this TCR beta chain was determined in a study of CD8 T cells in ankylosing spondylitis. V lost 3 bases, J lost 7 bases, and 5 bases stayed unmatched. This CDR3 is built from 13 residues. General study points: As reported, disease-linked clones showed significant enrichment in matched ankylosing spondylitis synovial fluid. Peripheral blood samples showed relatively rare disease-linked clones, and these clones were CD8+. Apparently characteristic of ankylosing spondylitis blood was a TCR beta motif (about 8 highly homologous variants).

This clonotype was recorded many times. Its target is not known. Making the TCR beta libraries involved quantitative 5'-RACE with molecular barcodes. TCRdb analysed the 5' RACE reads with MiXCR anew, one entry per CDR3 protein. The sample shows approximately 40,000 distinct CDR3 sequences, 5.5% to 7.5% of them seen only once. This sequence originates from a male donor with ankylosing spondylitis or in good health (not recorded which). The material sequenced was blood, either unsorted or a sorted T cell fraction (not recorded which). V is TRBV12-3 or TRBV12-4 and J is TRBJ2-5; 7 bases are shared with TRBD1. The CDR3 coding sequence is TGTGCCAGCAGTTTGACAGGGCCAACGACCCAGTACTTC. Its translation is CASSLTGPTTQYF.